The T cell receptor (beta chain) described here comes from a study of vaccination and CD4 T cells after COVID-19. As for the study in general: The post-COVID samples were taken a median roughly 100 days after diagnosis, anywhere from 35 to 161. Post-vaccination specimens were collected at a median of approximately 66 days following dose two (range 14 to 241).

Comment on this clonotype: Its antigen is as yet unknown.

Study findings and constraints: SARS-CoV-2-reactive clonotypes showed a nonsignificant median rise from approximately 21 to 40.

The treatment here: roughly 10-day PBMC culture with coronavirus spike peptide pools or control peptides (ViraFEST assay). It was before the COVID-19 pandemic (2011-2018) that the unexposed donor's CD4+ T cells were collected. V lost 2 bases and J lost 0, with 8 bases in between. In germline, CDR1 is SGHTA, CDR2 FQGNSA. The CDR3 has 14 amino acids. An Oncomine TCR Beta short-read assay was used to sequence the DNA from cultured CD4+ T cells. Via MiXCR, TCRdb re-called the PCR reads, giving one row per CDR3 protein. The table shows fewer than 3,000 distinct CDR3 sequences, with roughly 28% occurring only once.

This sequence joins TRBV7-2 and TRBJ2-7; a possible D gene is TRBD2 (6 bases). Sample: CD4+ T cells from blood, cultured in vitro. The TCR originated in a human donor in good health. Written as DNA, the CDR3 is TGTGCCAGCAGCTTAAGGAGGGGCTCCTACGAGCAGTACTTC. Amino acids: CASSLRRGSYEQYF.